This T cell receptor beta chain appears in the sequencing data of a study of T cells in Graves' hyperthyroidism and ophthalmopathy. Template material for amplifying TCR beta CDR3 regions consisted of RNA transcripts. The primer set for the first-round RT-PCR of the TCR CDR3 was HTBI. One entry per CDR3 protein, called by TCRdb with MiXCR from the multiplex PCR reads. The sample includes 370,000 or so distinct CDR3 sequences, approximately 13% of them seen just once. This clonotype has just a few counts. The origin of this receptor is a man younger than 40 with Graves' hyperthyroidism that later progressed to Graves' ophthalmopathy. Source material: blood.

The CDR3 is CASGSGIRASYEQYF. The CDR3, as DNA: TGTGCCAGCGGCTCCGGGATAAGGGCGTCATACGAGCAGTACTTC. The V gene is TRBV6-1, the J gene TRBJ2-7; the D gene is possibly TRBD2 (5 bases). The ends were cut back, 8 bases at V and 4 bases at J, with 21 bases in the middle. The CDR3 has 15 residues. Germline-derived CDR1 and CDR2 are MNHNS and SASEGT.